The sequence of this T cell receptor beta chain was determined in a study of T cells after yellow fever vaccination. Study observations and caveats: Once the booster was given, most primary-vaccination clones reappeared, at about 97% for CD4 and over 85% for CD8. Shared CD4/CD8 clonotypes were a small share, likely from convergent recombination. High-abundance clonotypes from the bulk population could contaminate FACS-sorted repertoires.

This clonotype has only a few counts. Its antigen is undetermined. TCRdb redid the calling of the 5' RACE reads with MiXCR, one entry per CDR3 protein. The data contain 120,000 or so distinct CDR3 sequences, roughly 15% of them singletons. This TCR was sampled from a man between 18 and 29 years old who received the YFV17D yellow fever vaccine. Material: CD8+ T cells sorted from PBMCs, obtained 5 days after the yellow fever booster vaccination.

As DNA, the CDR3 is TGCGCCAGCAGCCTCAATGCGCAGGGAGGCCAGCCCCAGCATTTT. It encodes CASSLNAQGGQPQHF. The V and J genes are TRBV4-1 and TRBJ1-5; the D gene is possibly TRBD1 (5 bases). The CDR3 is 15 residues long. The V end was cut by 4 bases, the J end by 7 bases, with 17 bases between. CDR1 and CDR2 from the germline V gene are MGHRA and YSYEKL.